The clone carrying this T cell receptor beta chain occurred many times. Its antigen remains unknown. Template-switching 5'RACE yielded the TCR cDNA; a universal primer site and UMIs were added in the process. One entry per CDR3 protein results from TCRdb running MiXCR on the 5' RACE reads. The sample has about 340,000 distinct CDR3 sequences; about 4% are singletons. This sample is drawn from a study of T cells after yellow fever vaccination. Turning to the study itself: Preparation of fractions with low cell numbers was performed using SMART-Seq v4 Ultra Low Input.

General observations from the study: Abundant bulk-derived clonotypes could contaminate FACS-sorted repertoires. A secondary response was less intense yet reached its peak sooner, at day 5 versus 15.

J lost 4 bases, V lost 7 bases, and 6 bases had no gene match. The CDR3 length is 14 residues. Germline V gene lookup returns CDR1 LGHNA and CDR2 YSLEER. The J gene is TRBJ2-5, the V gene TRBV4-3; 10 nucleotides line up with TRBD1. Source: PBMCs, taken 5 days after the yellow fever booster vaccination. This TCR came from a man in his late teens or twenties who received the YFV17D yellow fever vaccine. The CDR3 region has the DNA TGCGCCAGCATTCCGGACAGGGGGGGAGAGACCCAGTACTTC. Amino acid sequence: CASIPDRGGETQYF.